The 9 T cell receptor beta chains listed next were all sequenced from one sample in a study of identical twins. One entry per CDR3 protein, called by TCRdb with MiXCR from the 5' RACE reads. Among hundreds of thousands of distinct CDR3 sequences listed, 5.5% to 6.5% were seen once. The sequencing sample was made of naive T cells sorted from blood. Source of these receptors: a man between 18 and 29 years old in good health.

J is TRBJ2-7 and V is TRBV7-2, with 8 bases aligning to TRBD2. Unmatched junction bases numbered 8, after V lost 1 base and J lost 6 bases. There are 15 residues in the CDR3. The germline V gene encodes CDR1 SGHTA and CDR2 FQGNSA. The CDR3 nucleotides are TGTGCCAGCAGCTTAGGGTTCTCGAGCGGGAGCGAGCAGTACTTC. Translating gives CASSLGFSSGSEQYF.

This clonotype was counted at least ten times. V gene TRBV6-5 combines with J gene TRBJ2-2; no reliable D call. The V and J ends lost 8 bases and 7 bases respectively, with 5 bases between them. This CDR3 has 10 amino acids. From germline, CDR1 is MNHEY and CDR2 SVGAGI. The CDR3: CASYGGELFF. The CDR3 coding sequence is TGTGCCAGCTACGGCGGGGAGCTGTTTTTT.

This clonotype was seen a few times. CDR3 DNA sequence: TGTGCCAGCAGCTTGGGGAGACTAGTGTCCGGGGACATTCAGTACTTC. This translates into CASSLGRLVSGDIQYF. The V and J genes are TRBV7-9 and TRBJ2-4, with D possibly TRBD2 on 6 matching bases. Germline V gene sequence: CDR1 SEHNR, CDR2 FQNEAQ (reference sequence). This CDR3 comprises 16 residues. Trimming took off 3 bases at V and 8 bases at J, with 20 bases between the two ends.

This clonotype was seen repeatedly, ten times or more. CDR3 coding DNA: TGTGCCAGCAGCTTGGGGGACTGGGACAATGAGCAGTTCTTC. This gives the protein CASSLGDWDNEQFF. The chain recombines TRBV5-6 with TRBJ2-1; weak D call: TRBD2 (6 bases). This CDR3 comprises 14 residues. Per germline, CDR1 SGHDT and CDR2 YYEEEE. V shed 0 bases and J shed 5 bases, with 9 bases lying between them.

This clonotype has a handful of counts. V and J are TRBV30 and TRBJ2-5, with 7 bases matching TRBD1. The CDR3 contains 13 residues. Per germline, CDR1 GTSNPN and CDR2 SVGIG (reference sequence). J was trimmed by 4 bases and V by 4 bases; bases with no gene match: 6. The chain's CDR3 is CAWTGAGGETQYF. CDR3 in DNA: TGTGCCTGGACAGGGGCAGGGGGAGAGACCCAGTACTTC.

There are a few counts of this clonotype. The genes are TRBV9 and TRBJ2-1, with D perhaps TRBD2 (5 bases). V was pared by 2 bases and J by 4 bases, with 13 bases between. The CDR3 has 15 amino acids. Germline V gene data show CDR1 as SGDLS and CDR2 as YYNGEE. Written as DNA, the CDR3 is TGTGCCAGCAGCGTCACTAGAGAACCTTACAATGAGCAGTTCTTC. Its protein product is CASSVTREPYNEQFF.

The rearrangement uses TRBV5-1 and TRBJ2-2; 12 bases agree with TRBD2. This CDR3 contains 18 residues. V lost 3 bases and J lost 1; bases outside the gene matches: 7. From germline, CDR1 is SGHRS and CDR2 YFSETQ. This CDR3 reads CASSSGLAGLRNTGELFF. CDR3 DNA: TGCGCCAGCAGCTCGGGACTAGCGGGCCTAAGGAACACCGGGGAGCTGTTTTTT.

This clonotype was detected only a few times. DNA for the CDR3: TGTGCCAGCAGCTTAGGCCCGGGCGGTGAAAAACTGTTTTTT. It is translated as CASSLGPGGEKLFF. The chain has TRBV7-9 and TRBJ1-4, with unresolved D. In germline, CDR1 is SEHNR, CDR2 FQNEAQ (reference sequence). V was trimmed by 1 base and J by 7 bases, leaving 10 bases between them. CDR3 length: 14 amino acids.

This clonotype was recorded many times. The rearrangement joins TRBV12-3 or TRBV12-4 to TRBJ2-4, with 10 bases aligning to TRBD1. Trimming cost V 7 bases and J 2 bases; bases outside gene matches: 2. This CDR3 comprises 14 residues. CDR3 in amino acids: CASTDRGSKNIQYF. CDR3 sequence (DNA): TGTGCCAGCACGGACAGGGGGTCCAAAAACATTCAGTACTTC.